Below are 18 T cell receptor beta chains sequenced from a single sample in a study of blood T cell repertoires in COVID-19. The method was immunoSEQ multiplex PCR; TCRdb's version includes in-frame clones alone and lacks a portion of them. Of approximately 290,000 clones in the sample, about 91% are singletons; the top ten hold 9.5% to 15%. The sample was peripheral blood. The source is a woman in her sixties or seventies with acute or convalescent COVID-19.

This clone has only a few counts. The chain uses TRBV7-9 and TRBJ2-2, with a weak D call TRBD1 (6 bases). Trimming pared 3 bases from V and 4 bases from J, leaving 12 bases between. This CDR3 region has 15 residues. In germline, CDR1 is SEHNR, CDR2 FQNEAQ (reference sequence). The CDR3 loop is CASSFRGTGTGELFF. The CDR3 region has the DNA TGTGCCAGCAGCTTTAGGGGGACGGGCACCGGGGAGCTGTTTTTT.

The chain carries TRBV24-1 and TRBJ1-1, with D possibly TRBD1 on 6 matching bases. Trimming removed 3 bases from V and 3 bases from J, with 7 bases in between. The CDR3 runs to 13 residues. The germline gives CDR1 KGHDR, CDR2 SFDVKD. CDR3 DNA: TGTGCCACCAGTGATACAGGGTACACTGAAGCTTTCTTT. Translation: CATSDTGYTEAFF.

This clone was recorded once. The genes are TRBV5-5 and TRBJ1-6; no reliable D call. This CDR3 spans 16 amino acids. Trimming shortened V by 4 bases and J by 2 bases, and 13 bases separated the two germline ends. CDR1 SGHKS and CDR2 YYEKEE come from the germline V gene (reference sequence). As DNA, the CDR3 is TGTGCCAGCAGCGGCGGCGGTAAAACCTATAATTCACCCCTCCACTTT. It is translated as CASSGGGKTYNSPLHF.

In this sample, this clone turned up once. The chain couples TRBV5-8 to TRBJ1-4; D call uncertain. Germline lookup yields CDR1 SGHTS and CDR2 YDEGEE. This CDR3 comprises 14 residues. V was cut by 3 bases and J by 6 bases, with 12 bases left in between. The CDR3 coding sequence is TGTGCCAGCAGCTCGAGGGTTATTCATGAAAAACTGTTTTTT. This encodes CASSSRVIHEKLFF.

The chain links TRBV5-4 to TRBJ2-1, with 13 bases aligning to TRBD2. The CDR3 is 15 amino acids. V lost 3 bases, J lost 7 bases, and 4 bases stayed unmatched. Germline CDR1 and CDR2: SGHNT and YYREEE (reference sequence). This chain's CDR3 is CASSSTSGRQNEQFF. CDR3 DNA: TGTGCCAGCAGCTCGACTAGCGGGAGGCAGAATGAGCAGTTCTTC. The complete variable domain, with remaining parts taken from reference TRBV5-4 and TRBJ2-1, reads ETGVTQSPTHLIKTRGQQVTLRCSSQSGHNTVSWYQQALGQGPQFIFQYYREEENGRGNFPPRFSGLQFPNYSSELNVNALELDDSALYLCASSSTSGRQNEQFFGPGTRLTVL.

The chain employs TRBV7-8 and TRBJ1-5; D not certain. Germline lookup yields CDR1 SGHVS and CDR2 FQNEAQ. The CDR3 runs 15 residues. V lost 1 base to trimming and J lost 2 bases, with 9 bases between them. The CDR3 is CASSLGGYGNQPQHF. CDR3 in DNA: TGTGCCAGCAGCTTAGGCGGTTACGGCAATCAGCCCCAGCATTTT.

With respect to this clone: One end of the junction fails to match germline, which may point to a read error. The J gene is TRBJ2-7, the V gene TRBV25-1, with a tentative D call TRBD2 (6 bases). The CDR3 extends over 13 amino acids. The germline gives CDR1 MGHDK, CDR2 SYGVNS. The CDR3 region is CASSWRASHEQYF. The CDR3 DNA is TGTGCCAGCTCCTGGAGGGCCTCCCACGAGCAGTACTTC.

V gene TRBV3-1 (or the pseudogene TRBV3-2) combines with J gene TRBJ2-7; perhaps TRBD2 as D (5 bases). Per the germline V gene, CDR1 is LGHDT and CDR2 is YNNKEL (reference sequence). V was shortened by 8 bases and J by 2 bases, with 13 bases between the two germline ends. The CDR3 is 13 residues long. CDR3 residues: CASGLTDTYEQYF. The CDR3 DNA reads TGTGCCAGCGGACTGACGGATACCTACGAGCAGTACTTC.

V gene TRBV20-1 combines with J gene TRBJ1-5; no reliable D call. This CDR3 contains 16 residues. The germline gives CDR1 DFQATT, CDR2 SNEGSKA (reference sequence). The V end was cut by 3 bases, the J end by 4 bases, with 19 bases between. DNA of the CDR3: TGCAGTGCTAGTAGGTTGACACGAGGGCCTAATCAGCCCCAGCATTTT. It translates to CSASRLTRGPNQPQHF.

The rearrangement uses TRBV28 and TRBJ1-2, with 7 bases lining up with TRBD1. This CDR3 contains 12 residues. The germline CDR1 and CDR2 sequences are MDHEN and SYDVKM. V shed 2 bases and J 8 bases; nucleotides not matched to a gene: 2. The CDR3 is CASSLIGGGYTF. CDR3 DNA: TGTGCCAGCAGTTTAATAGGGGGCGGCTACACCTTC.

This clone occurred once. V gene TRBV11-2 combines with J gene TRBJ2-3, with unresolved D. CDR1 and CDR2 (germline): SGHAT, FQNNGV. Trimming took off 3 bases at V and 3 bases at J, with 4 bases between the two ends. This CDR3 is built from 12 residues. CDR3 amino acids: CASSLQTDTQYF. For the CDR3, the DNA is TGTGCCAGCAGCTTGCAGACAGATACGCAGTATTTT.

This clone was picked up one time. This chain uses TRBV6-5 with TRBJ1-1; D is possibly TRBD1 (6 bases). The CDR3 contains 15 residues. Trimming stripped 2 bases from V and 4 bases from J, with 14 bases between. CDR1 is MNHEY, CDR2 SVGAGI, per germline. CDR3 coding DNA: TGTGCCAGCAGTTACGGGGGGGCGGCTTCCACTGAAGCTTTCTTT. Amino acid sequence: CASSYGGAASTEAFF.

Worth noting for this clone: Other DNA sequences of this sample code for an identical CDR3. This chain joins TRBV7-2 and TRBJ2-2; 12 bases map to TRBD2. V gave up 5 bases and J gave up 5 bases; unmatched junction bases: 3. The CDR3 contains 15 residues. Germline assignment: CDR1 SGHTA and CDR2 FQGNSA. This CDR3 reads CASSPGLAGTGELFF. In nucleotides, the CDR3 is TGTGCCAGCAGCCCCGGACTAGCGGGAACCGGGGAGCTGTTTTTT.

The gene calls are TRBV5-6 and TRBJ1-6, with a weak D call TRBD1 (6 bases). Per germline, CDR1 SGHDT and CDR2 YYEEEE. This CDR3 contains 15 residues. V shed 9 bases and J shed 6 bases, with 19 bases lying between them. The CDR3 loop is CATLRGGLLNSPLHF. CDR3 coding DNA: TGTGCCACCCTTCGGGGGGGGCTTCTTAATTCACCCCTCCACTTT.

This clone was detected once. This chain uses TRBV9 with TRBJ2-2, with D tentatively TRBD2 (6 bases). Trimming pared 5 bases from V and 0 bases from J, leaving 8 bases between. Looked up from germline, CDR1 is SGDLS and CDR2 is YYNGEE. The CDR3 spans 14 residues. CDR3 residues: CASRSGPNTGELFF. Here the CDR3 DNA reads TGTGCCAGCAGAAGCGGGCCGAACACCGGGGAGCTGTTTTTT.

This clone was observed a few times. This chain joins TRBV7-9 and TRBJ2-7, with D maybe TRBD2 (6 bases). CDR1 and CDR2 (germline): SEHNR, FQNEAQ (reference sequence). V lost 2 bases and J lost 4, with 24 bases in between. This CDR3 region has 18 residues. CDR3 nucleotide sequence: TGTGCCAGCAGCTTACATCGGGCGGGATTATCCCAGTCTTACGAGCAGTACTTC. Translated: CASSLHRAGLSQSYEQYF.

The genes are TRBV7-3 and TRBJ2-1; the match to TRBD2 covers 11 bases. CDR3 size: 17 residues. Per the germline V gene, CDR1 is SGHTA and CDR2 is FQGTGA. V gave up 5 bases and J gave up 4 bases; unmatched junction bases: 10. The CDR3 DNA reads as TGTGCCAGCAGCCCTACACTAGCGGGAGTTGGTTACAATGAGCAGTTCTTC. It encodes CASSPTLAGVGYNEQFF. Supplemented by reference TRBV7-3 and TRBJ2-1, the full variable domain reads GAGVSQTPSNKVTEKGKYVELRCDPISGHTALYWYRQSLGQGPEFLIYFQGTGAADDSGLPNDRFFAVRPEGSVSTLKIQRTERGDSAVYLCASSPTLAGVGYNEQFFGPGTRLTVL.

The CDR3 DNA follows: TGTGCCACCAGTGATTTTACGGCTAGCGGGAGCAAAGATGAGCAGTTCTTC. Its protein product is CATSDFTASGSKDEQFF. The rearrangement links TRBV24-1 to TRBJ2-1, with 10 bases that match TRBD2. V was pared by 1 base and J by 8 bases, with 10 bases of the junction left unmatched. CDR3 length: 17 residues. The germline CDR1 and CDR2 sequences are KGHDR and SFDVKD.